Below are 5 T cell receptor beta chains sequenced from a single sample in a study of neoadjuvant anti-PD-1 for oral cavity cancer. Profiled with immunoSEQ multiplex PCR; TCRdb holds only in-frame clones, not every one. The sample shows some 14,000 clones, approximately 70% of them seen only once. The time point was: after neoadjuvant nivolumab, at surgical resection. The specimen comprised PBMCs, sampled after nivolumab (anti-PD-1) treatment. These receptors were obtained from a person aged 35-79 years with oral cavity squamous cell carcinoma.

The chain combines TRBV5-8 with TRBJ2-3; a weak D match, TRBD1 (6 bases). CDR1 and CDR2 (germline): SGHTS, YDEGEE. The CDR3 has 15 residues. The V end lost 0 bases, the J end lost 3 bases, and 11 bases lay between the germline ends. CDR3 residues: CASSLARGGTDTQYF. The CDR3 DNA is TGTGCCAGCAGCTTGGCCAGGGGTGGGACAGATACGCAGTATTTT.

The J gene is TRBJ2-1, the V gene TRBV19, with D perhaps TRBD1 or TRBD2 (5 bases each). V dropped 6 bases and J dropped 8 bases, with 14 bases sitting between them. Germline V gives CDR1 LNHDA, CDR2 SQIVND (reference sequence). The CDR3 sequence is 13 residues long. CDR3 sequence: CASRYVGTDEQFF. CDR3 sequence (DNA): TGTGCCAGTAGGTACGTGGGGACGGATGAGCAGTTCTTC. The full variable domain, rest sourced from reference TRBV19 and TRBJ2-1, is DGGITQSPKYLFRKEGQNVTLSCEQNLNHDAMYWYRQDPGQGLRLIYYSQIVNDFQKGDIAEGYSVSREKKESFPLTVTSAQKNPTAFYLCASRYVGTDEQFFGPGTRLTVL.

The chain joins TRBV7-6 to TRBJ2-1, with a tentative D call TRBD2 (5 bases). The CDR3 totals 14 residues. Looked up from germline, CDR1 is SGHVS and CDR2 is FNYEAQ. Between the trimmed V and J ends, which lost 9 bases and 0 bases, there was a span of 12 bases. CDR3 in amino acids: CASKERSSYNEQFF. CDR3 sequence (DNA): TGTGCCAGTAAGGAGCGGAGCTCCTACAATGAGCAGTTCTTC. Drawing the rest from reference TRBV7-6 and TRBJ2-1, the complete variable domain is GAGVSQSPRYKVTKRGQDVALRCDPISGHVSLYWYRQALGQGPEFLTYFNYEAQQDKSGLPNDRFSAERPEGSISTLTIQRTEQRDSAMYRCASKERSSYNEQFFGPGTRLTVL.

V and J are TRBV19 and TRBJ2-6; D possibly corresponds to TRBD2 (5 bases). Germline assignment: CDR1 LNHDA and CDR2 SQIVND (reference sequence). Trimming left V 6 bases short and J 3 bases short, with 12 bases between. This CDR3 spans 15 amino acids. This CDR3 is CASSPSRDGANVLTF. The CDR3 DNA reads TGTGCCAGTAGCCCTTCCCGGGATGGGGCCAACGTCCTGACTTTC.

The chain joins TRBV5-1 to TRBJ1-5; 11 nucleotides match TRBD1. The ends lost 3 bases at V and 4 bases at J; junction bases unmatched: 3. The CDR3 is 15 amino acids. Germline V CDR1 and CDR2: SGHRS, YFSETQ. The CDR3 sequence is CASSSGTGGNQPQHF. The CDR3 DNA sequence: TGCGCCAGCAGCTCCGGGACAGGGGGTAATCAGCCCCAGCATTTT.